Presented here are 20 T cell receptor beta chains from one specimen sequenced in a study of cytomegalovirus exposure and HLA in healthy donors. Primers: 60 Vbeta forward and 13 Jbeta reverse. This table comes from immunoSEQ multiplex PCR, and its TCRdb copy is limited to in-frame clones, with some not included. Altogether about 180,000 clones are present, roughly 79% being singletons, with the ten largest covering roughly 5%. Sequencing used PBMCs. The receptors were sampled from a woman aged 18-29 years in good health and CMV-seropositive.

CDR3 region: CASSLSGYTF. The CDR3, as DNA: TGTGCCAGCAGCTTGTCGGGCTACACCTTC. V and J are TRBV5-8 and TRBJ1-2; D gene uncertain. V lost 1 base, J lost 8 bases, and 3 bases lay in between. CDR1 is SGHTS, CDR2 YDEGEE, per germline. The length of the CDR3 is 10 residues.

The chain employs TRBV4-2 and TRBJ2-7, with no clear D. This CDR3 comprises 15 residues. The germline CDR1 and CDR2 sequences are LGHNA and YNFKEQ. The V end lost 0 bases, the J end lost 7 bases, and 16 bases lay between the germline ends. The CDR3 bases are TGTGCCAGCAGCCAAGATTCGACGGCTCCTAGGGAGCAGTACTTC. This translates into CASSQDSTAPREQYF.

This sequence joins TRBV7-9 and TRBJ2-3, with 7 bases fitting TRBD2. Germline V gene lookup returns CDR1 SEHNR and CDR2 FQNEAQ (reference sequence). The V gene end was trimmed by 1 base and the J gene end by 2 bases; junction bases not matched to a gene: 3. There are 15 residues in the CDR3. CDR3 bases: TGTGCCAGCAGCTTAGGACTAGCACCCACAGATACGCAGTATTTT. Protein: CASSLGLAPTDTQYF.

The V call is TRBV13, the J call TRBJ2-7; 7 nucleotides align to TRBD1. Germline CDR1 reads PRHDT; CDR2 reads FYEKMQ (reference sequence). J lost 4 bases, V lost 0 bases, and 6 bases had no gene match. The CDR3 is made up of 15 amino acids. In DNA, the CDR3 is TGTGCCAGCAGCTTAGGACAGGGGTTAGGGTACGAGCAGTACTTC. Protein product: CASSLGQGLGYEQYF.

The chain uses TRBV18 and TRBJ2-5, with 13 bases identical to TRBD2. This CDR3 has 18 residues. Germline CDR1 and CDR2: KGHSH and LQKENI. Trimming removed 4 bases from V and 5 bases from J; junction bases left unmatched: 13. The CDR3 loop reads CASSLTSTSGGSSETQYF. The CDR3 DNA sequence: TGTGCCAGCTCACTCACCTCGACTAGCGGGGGGAGTTCGGAGACCCAGTACTTC.

The genes are TRBV19 and TRBJ2-6; D not certain. Germline V CDR1 and CDR2: LNHDA, SQIVND (reference sequence). CDR3 length: 16 amino acids. The V end was cut by 1 base, the J end by 0 bases, with 7 bases between. CDR3 nucleotides: TGTGCCAGTAGTATAGGGGCCCCCTCTGGGGCCAACGTCCTGACTTTC. This sequence encodes CASSIGAPSGANVLTF.

The gene calls are TRBV11-3 and TRBJ2-1; 9 bases map to TRBD1. The V gene end was trimmed by 6 bases and the J gene end by 5 bases; junction bases not matched to a gene: 5. The CDR3 consists of 14 residues. The germline V gene encodes CDR1 SGHNT and CDR2 YENEEA. Here the CDR3 DNA reads TGTGCCAGCAGGGGGACAGGGTTTCACAATGAGCAGTTCTTC. Amino acid sequence: CASRGTGFHNEQFF.

The chain couples TRBV6-1 to TRBJ1-5; D call uncertain. Germline-derived CDR1 and CDR2 are MNHNS and SASEGT. Trimming took off 3 bases at V and 7 bases at J, with 16 bases between the two ends. The CDR3 is 15 residues long. The CDR3: CASSDRLGSGQPQHF. CDR3 DNA: TGTGCCAGCAGTGACAGGTTGGGGAGCGGCCAGCCCCAGCATTTT.

The chain carries TRBV5-1 and TRBJ1-2; a weak D match, TRBD1 (5 bases). Trimming removed 5 bases from V and 3 bases from J, with 11 bases in between. CDR1 is SGHRS, CDR2 YFSETQ, per germline. CDR3 length equals 13 residues. CDR3 DNA sequence: TGCGCCAGCAGTCAGGGTGATGACTATGGCTACACCTTC. Its translation is CASSQGDDYGYTF.

The chain carries TRBV28 and TRBJ2-7, with TRBD1 matching 8 bases. With 4 bases clipped from V and 6 bases from J, the junction kept 2 bases outside the gene matches. CDR1 is MDHEN, CDR2 SYDVKM, per germline. The CDR3 extends over 12 amino acids. The CDR3 region has the DNA TGTGCCAGCAGTTCGCAGGGGGCCGAGCAGTACTTC. This sequence encodes CASSSQGAEQYF.

This clone turned up a few times. The chain has TRBV5-6 and TRBJ1-5, with 7 bases fitting TRBD1. Germline trimming cut 1 base from V and 7 bases from J; bases unmatched to any gene: 5. The CDR3 length is 14 residues. Germline CDR1 SGHDT, CDR2 YYEEEE. The CDR3 nucleotides read TGTGCCAGCAGCTTGTTACAGGGGACCCAGCCCCAGCATTTT. It encodes CASSLLQGTQPQHF.

V usage is TRBV28 and J usage is TRBJ2-3; 9 positions agree with TRBD1. CDR3 size: 14 residues. After removal of 4 bases from V and 3 bases from J, the junction contained 2 bases not matched to a gene. Germline V lookup: CDR1 MDHEN, CDR2 SYDVKM. CDR3 in amino acids: CASSSDRGTDTQYF. The DNA of the CDR3 is TGTGCCAGCAGTTCCGACAGGGGGACAGATACGCAGTATTTT.

The sample holds a few counts of this clone. V gene TRBV18 combines with J gene TRBJ2-7; TRBD1 agrees at 8 bases. Germline CDR1 and CDR2: KGHSH and LQKENI. After removal of 6 bases from V and 0 bases from J, the junction contained 4 bases not matched to a gene. This CDR3 is built from 14 residues. Here the CDR3 DNA reads TGTGCCAGCTCGGTGACAGGGGACTCCTACGAGCAGTACTTC. It is translated as CASSVTGDSYEQYF.

The chain joins TRBV11-2 to TRBJ2-5; 7 bases are a match to TRBD1. CDR3 length: 15 residues. The germline gives CDR1 SGHAT, CDR2 FQNNGV. Losses at the gene ends were 5 bases for V and 4 bases for J; bases not matched to a gene: 10. CDR3 sequence (DNA): TGTGCCAGCAGCGCCGGACAGGTCCGGACAGAGACCCAGTACTTC. Protein: CASSAGQVRTETQYF.

About this clone: The germline gene is not matched at one end of the junction; a read error may be the cause. V and J are TRBV6-6 and TRBJ2-3; D is possibly TRBD1 (6 bases). This CDR3 is 15 amino acids long. Germline V gene sequence: CDR1 MNHNY, CDR2 SVGAGI (reference sequence). CDR3 region: CASSSGTTHTYTQYF. The CDR3 DNA reads as TGTGCCAGCAGCTCCGGGACAACCCACACATATACGCAGTATTTT.

This sequence joins TRBV9 and TRBJ2-3; D unresolved. V shed 3 bases and J shed 4 bases, with 9 bases lying between them. The CDR3 runs to 13 residues. The germline gives CDR1 SGDLS, CDR2 YYNGEE. Here the CDR3 reads CASSDGLADTQYF. DNA of the CDR3: TGTGCCAGCAGCGACGGCCTAGCAGATACGCAGTATTTT.

The gene calls are TRBV5-6 and TRBJ2-1, with D perhaps matching TRBD2 (7 bases). CDR1 is SGHDT, CDR2 YYEEEE, per germline. The CDR3 loop spans 18 amino acids. V dropped 0 bases and J dropped 0 bases, with 16 bases sitting between them. Here the CDR3 DNA reads TGTGCCAGCAGCTTGGGCCGGGGGGCGGGGATCTCCTACAATGAGCAGTTCTTC. Its translation: CASSLGRGAGISYNEQFF. The full variable domain, with the rest looked up from reference TRBV5-6 and TRBJ2-1, is DAGVTQSPTHLIKTRGQQVTLRCSPKSGHDTVSWYQQALGQGPQFIFQYYEEEERQRGNFPDRFSGHQFPNYSSELNVNALLLGDSALYLCASSLGRGAGISYNEQFFGPGTRLTVL.

This clone showed up just once. This chain connects TRBV2 to TRBJ2-3; TRBD2 is a possible D gene (6 bases). Trimming pared 2 bases from V and 4 bases from J, leaving 13 bases between. The CDR3 sequence is 15 residues long. Germline V lookup: CDR1 SNHLY, CDR2 FYNNEI. CDR3 in DNA: TGTGCCAGCAGTGAATGGTGGAGGGACGCAGATACGCAGTATTTT. This translates into CASSEWWRDADTQYF.

In its sample, this clone was seen a few times. Other DNA sequences in the sample encode the same CDR3. V gene TRBV6-1 combines with J gene TRBJ1-2, with 9 nucleotides matching TRBD1. CDR3 length: 13 residues. Germline lookup yields CDR1 MNHNS and CDR2 SASEGT. J gave up 8 bases and V 3 bases, and 4 bases lay outside the gene matches. CDR3 sequence (DNA): TGTGCCAGCAGTGACCGAGACAGGGGGGGCTACACCTTC. This sequence encodes CASSDRDRGGYTF.

The chain employs TRBV15 and TRBJ2-2, with no clear D. Germline CDR1 reads LNHNV; CDR2 reads YYDKDF (reference sequence). This CDR3 has 16 residues. Trimming left V 1 base short and J 4 bases short, with 13 bases between. The CDR3 region has the DNA TGTGCCACCAGCAGAGTGAACGGGTTGCTCACCGGGGAGCTGTTTTTT. Its translation is CATSRVNGLLTGELFF.